These T cell receptor beta chains were read from a single sample in a study of Graves' ophthalmopathy and Graves' hyperthyroidism. One entry per CDR3 protein results from TCRdb running MiXCR on the multiplex PCR reads. The profile shows some 520,000 distinct CDR3 sequences, under 15% of them singletons. Sequenced material: blood. All receptors come from a woman in her 30s with Graves' ophthalmopathy. Each CDR3 is given with its conserved first and last residue. The D gene is left open where the match is weak. Where a row states a size, it is once, few, many or the class of an expanded clone; other rows omit it.

>TRBV11-1|TRBJ1-2|-|many|16
CASSVLVGPTNYGYTF
TGTGCCAGCAGCGTCCTGGTCGGACCTACTAACTATGGCTACACCTTC
>TRBV28|TRBJ2-5|TRBD2|many|16
CASSPPGRGFQETQYF
TGTGCCAGCAGTCCCCCCGGGCGGGGGTTTCAAGAGACCCAGTACTTC
>TRBV20-1|TRBJ2-7|-|many|14
CSARVASEAYEQYF
TGCAGTGCTAGAGTGGCTAGCGAGGCCTACGAGCAGTACTTC
>TRBV11-2|TRBJ2-2|-|few|15
CASSLVSPWTGELFF
TGTGCCAGCAGCTTAGTTTCCCCGTGGACCGGGGAGCTGTTTTTT
>TRBV6-1|TRBJ2-7|TRBD1|-|16
CASSQHRDRGTYEQYF
TGTGCCAGCAGCCAACACCGGGACAGGGGGACCTACGAGCAGTACTTC
>TRBV7-8|TRBJ2-5|TRBD2|many|18
CASSLARVLAGDQETQYF
TGTGCCAGCAGCTTAGCGAGGGTCCTAGCGGGGGACCAAGAGACCCAGTACTTC
>TRBV12-3/TRBV12-4|TRBJ1-6|TRBD1|many|14
CASSPPGGYSPLHF
TGTGCCAGCAGTCCCCCAGGGGGATATTCACCCCTCCACTTT
>TRBV28|TRBJ2-2|-|many|14
CASSFLAATGELFF
TGTGCCAGCAGTTTTTTAGCGGCGACCGGGGAGCTGTTTTTT
>TRBV6-1|TRBJ1-2|-|many|13
CASSEGAGYGYTF
TGTGCCAGCAGTGAGGGTGCTGGCTATGGCTACACCTTC
>TRBV28|TRBJ1-2|-|many|13
CASHEAGNYGYTF
TGTGCCAGCCACGAAGCGGGGAACTATGGCTACACCTTC
>TRBV24-1|TRBJ2-7|TRBD1|few|13
CATSPGQSYEQYF
TGTGCCACCAGTCCGGGACAGTCCTACGAGCAGTACTTC
>TRBV28|TRBJ2-7|-|-|14
CASLMGGPPYEQYF
TGTGCCAGTCTTATGGGGGGACCTCCCTACGAGCAGTACTTC